This record concerns one TCR beta chain sequence. The antigen this receptor binds is unknown. Base qualities are missing; no much larger clone stands one base away. The entry originates in a study of early T cells in non-severe SARS-CoV-2 infection (dated by TCRdb to the early 2020s). A note on the overall study: Because TCR sequencing was done on bulk RNA from unsorted whole blood, the alpha and beta chains could not be paired. Findings and caveats that apply to the study as a whole: VDJdb matching was skewed toward anti-spike CD8 responses and likely underestimated virus-specific expansions, missing private and CD4 specificities.

The study was a case-control design nested within a healthcare worker cohort in London, UK, with weekly nasopharyngeal swab PCR tests and blood sampling. Healthcare workers were recruited between 23 and 31 March 2020, during the week of the UK lockdown, and were followed weekly for up to about 15 weeks. The library relied on 5' RACE. TCRdb names NextSeq 500 as the instrument used. To correct for sequencing error and PCR bias, the TCR library protocol tagged individual cDNA molecules with unique molecular identifiers. Sequencing covered both TCR alpha and beta chains, and within each sample the abundances of alpha and beta sequences were tightly co-correlated. Concerning the study's data processing: Decombinator V4 was used to annotate TCR sequences for V gene, J gene and CDR3. TCRs were defined as expanded if a significant change between any two time points was detected under a Poisson model with p below 0.0001. TCR abundances were normalised to the total number of TCRs sequenced per sample and were expressed as counts per million. TRAV1-2 paired with TRAJ12, TRAJ20 or TRAJ33 defined MAIT TCRs, while TRAV10 paired with TRAJ18 defined iNKT TCRs. VDJdb, accessed 1 November 2021, was searched for CMV, EBV and SARS-CoV-2 annotated TCRs, excluding TCRs annotated for multiple antigens. TCRdb reprocessing: public reads trimmed at Q25 with fastp, clones called with MiXCR, in-frame beta chains kept. Rows are combined by CDR3 protein, so each entry shows the most common genes and DNA. TCRdb's processing, not the authors', yielded these V and J calls. For this sample there are around 64,000 distinct CDR3 sequences; about an eighth appear just once. In total, the top ten clones hold around 6% of the sample.

CDR1 SGHTA and CDR2 FQGNSA were looked up in the germline V gene. V was cut back by 1 base and J by 0 bases, leaving a gap of 10 bases between them. Counted from cysteine to phenylalanine, this CDR3 has 17 amino acids. Left in the record is the CDR3 DNA by itself, 51 bases read in frame from the first base. Source: whole blood, taken at baseline. This receptor was taken from an adult who was a healthcare worker with PCR-confirmed SARS-CoV-2 infection or an uninfected control (not recorded which). The sequence joins TRBV7-2 to TRBJ1-6, with no reliable assignment of the D segment. Here is the DNA: TGTGCCAGCAGCTTAGGCAGGCTGGGCTCCTATAATTCACCCCTCCACTTT. The resulting protein is CASSLGRLGSYNSPLHF.